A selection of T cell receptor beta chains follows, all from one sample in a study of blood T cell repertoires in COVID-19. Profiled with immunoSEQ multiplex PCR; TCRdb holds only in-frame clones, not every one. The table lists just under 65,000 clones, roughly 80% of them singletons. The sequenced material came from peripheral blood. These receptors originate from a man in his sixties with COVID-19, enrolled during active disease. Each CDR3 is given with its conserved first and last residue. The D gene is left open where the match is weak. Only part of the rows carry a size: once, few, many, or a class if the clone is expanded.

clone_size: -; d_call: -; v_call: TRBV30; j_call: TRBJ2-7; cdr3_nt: TGTGCCTGGAGTGTACGGCCAGGTAGGCAGTACTTC; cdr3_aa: CAWSVRPGRQYF
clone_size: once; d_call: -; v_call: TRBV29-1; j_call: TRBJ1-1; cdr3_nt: TGCAGCGTTGAACAGCAGGTGAACACTGAAGCTTTCTTT; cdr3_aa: CSVEQQVNTEAFF
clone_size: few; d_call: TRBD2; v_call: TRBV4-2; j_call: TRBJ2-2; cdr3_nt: TGTGCCAGCAGCCCAGCGGGAGGGCTTACCGGGGAGCTGTTTTTT; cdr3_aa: CASSPAGGLTGELFF
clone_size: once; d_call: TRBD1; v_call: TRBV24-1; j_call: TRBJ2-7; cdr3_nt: TGTGCCACCAGTGATACCGGGACAGGGGGCTCGTCCTACGAGCAGTACTTC; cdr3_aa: CATSDTGTGGSSYEQYF
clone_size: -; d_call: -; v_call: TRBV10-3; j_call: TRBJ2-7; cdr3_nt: TGTGCCATCAGTGAGGCGCCCGGCTACGAGCAGTACTTC; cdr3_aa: CAISEAPGYEQYF
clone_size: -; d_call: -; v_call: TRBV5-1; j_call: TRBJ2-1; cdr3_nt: TGCGCCAGCAGCAGGTCCTCGAGGGAGGAGCAGTTCTTC; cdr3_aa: CASSRSSREEQFF
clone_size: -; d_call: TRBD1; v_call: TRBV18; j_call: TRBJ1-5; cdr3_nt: TGTGCCAGCTCGGACTACAGGGGTGGTCAGCCCCAGCATTTT; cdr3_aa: CASSDYRGGQPQHF
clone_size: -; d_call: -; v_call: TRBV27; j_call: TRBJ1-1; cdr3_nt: TGTGCCAGGACCCCAGGGAAGGGGGTGAACACTGAAGCTTTCTTT; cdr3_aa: CARTPGKGVNTEAFF
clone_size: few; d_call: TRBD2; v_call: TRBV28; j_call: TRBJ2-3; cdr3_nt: TGTGCCAGCAGTTCGCTAGCGGGGGGCGTCACAGATACGCAGTATTTT; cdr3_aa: CASSSLAGGVTDTQYF
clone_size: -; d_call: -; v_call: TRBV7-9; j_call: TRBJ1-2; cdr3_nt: TGTGCCAGCAGCTCCAGGGACTATGGCTACACCTTC; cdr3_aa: CASSSRDYGYTF
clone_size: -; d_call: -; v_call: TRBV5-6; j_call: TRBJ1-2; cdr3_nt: TGTGCCAGCAGGCCCCGAACCGGGGATGAGTATGGCTACACCTTC; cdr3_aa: CASRPRTGDEYGYTF
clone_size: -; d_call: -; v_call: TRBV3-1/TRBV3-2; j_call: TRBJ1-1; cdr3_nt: TGTGCCAGCAGCAGGGGTGCGCAGACTCTGAGAGCTTTCTTT; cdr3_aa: CASSRGAQTLRAFF
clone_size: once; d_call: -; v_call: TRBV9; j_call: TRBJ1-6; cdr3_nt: TGTGCCAGCAGCGTAGGAGGTTATAATTCACCCCTCCACTTT; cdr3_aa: CASSVGGYNSPLHF
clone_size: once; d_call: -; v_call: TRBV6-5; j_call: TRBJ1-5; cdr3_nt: TGTGCCAGCAGTCCGGGGAGCAATCAGCCCCAGCATTTT; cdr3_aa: CASSPGSNQPQHF
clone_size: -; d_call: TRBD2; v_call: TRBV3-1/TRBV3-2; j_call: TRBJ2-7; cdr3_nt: TGTGCCAGCAGCCCGGGACTAGCGGGAGAGAACGAGCAGTACTTC; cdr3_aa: CASSPGLAGENEQYF
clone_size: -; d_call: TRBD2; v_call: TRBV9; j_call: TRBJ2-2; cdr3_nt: TGTGCCAGCAGCGTTGGACTAGCGGGGGCCCACGGGGAGCTGTTTTTT; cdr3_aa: CASSVGLAGAHGELFF
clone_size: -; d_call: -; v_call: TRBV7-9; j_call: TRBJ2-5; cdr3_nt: TGTGCCAGCAGCTCGAGGCGGCGTGCGAACCGAGAGACCCAGTACTTC; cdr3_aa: CASSSRRRANRETQYF
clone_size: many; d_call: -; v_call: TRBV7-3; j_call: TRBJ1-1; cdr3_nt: TGTGCCAGCAGCCGCACACCGAACACTGAAGCTTTCTTT; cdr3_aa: CASSRTPNTEAFF
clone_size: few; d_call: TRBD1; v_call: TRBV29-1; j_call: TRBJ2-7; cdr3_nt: TGCAGCGCGGGGACAGCGCGGCAGTACTTC; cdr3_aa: CSAGTARQYF
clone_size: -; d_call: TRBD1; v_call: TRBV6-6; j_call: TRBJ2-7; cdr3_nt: TGTGCCAGCGGGTACCCGGGACAGGGGTACGAGCAGTACTTC; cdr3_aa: CASGYPGQGYEQYF
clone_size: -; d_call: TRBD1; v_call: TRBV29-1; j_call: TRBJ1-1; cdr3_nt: TGCAGCGTTGAAAATCCTCCAGGGGGCACTGAAGCTTTCTTT; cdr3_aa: CSVENPPGGTEAFF
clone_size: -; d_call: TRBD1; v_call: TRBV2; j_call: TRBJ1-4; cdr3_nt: TGTGCCAGCACCACCACAGGGACAGAACTGTTTTTT; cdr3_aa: CASTTTGTELFF
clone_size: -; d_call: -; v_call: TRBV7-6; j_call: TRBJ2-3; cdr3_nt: TGTGCCAGCAGCTCCCTTACTCCTAGCACAGATACGCAGTATTTT; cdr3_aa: CASSSLTPSTDTQYF
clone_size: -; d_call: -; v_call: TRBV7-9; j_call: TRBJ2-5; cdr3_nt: TGTGCCAGCAGCCCTACTAGTCGCGAGACCCAGTACTTC; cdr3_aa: CASSPTSRETQYF
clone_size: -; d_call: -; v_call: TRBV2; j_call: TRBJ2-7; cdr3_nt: TGTGCCAGCAGTGTAGTAATAGCCGAGGGCGAGCAGTACTTC; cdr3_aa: CASSVVIAEGEQYF
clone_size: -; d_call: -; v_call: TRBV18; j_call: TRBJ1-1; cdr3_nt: TGTGCCAGCTCACCACAGAACATCGGGAGAGGTACTGAAGCTTTCTTT; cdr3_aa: CASSPQNIGRGTEAFF
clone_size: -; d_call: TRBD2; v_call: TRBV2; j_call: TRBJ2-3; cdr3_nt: TGTGCCACCGAGGGGACTAGCGGCACAGATACGCAGTATTTT; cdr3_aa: CATEGTSGTDTQYF
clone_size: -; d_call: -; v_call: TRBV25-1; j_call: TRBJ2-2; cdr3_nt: TGTGCCAGCACAGACCCTAGGAGGCCCGGGGAGCTGTTTTTT; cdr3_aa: CASTDPRRPGELFF
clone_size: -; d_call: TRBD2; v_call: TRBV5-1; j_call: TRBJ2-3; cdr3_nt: TGCGCCAGCAGCCAAGGGACTAGATCAGATACGCAGTATTTT; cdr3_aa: CASSQGTRSDTQYF
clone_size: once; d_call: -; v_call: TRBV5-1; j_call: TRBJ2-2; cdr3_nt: TGCGCCAGCAGCTTTAGCGGAACCGGGGAGCTGTTTTTT; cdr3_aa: CASSFSGTGELFF
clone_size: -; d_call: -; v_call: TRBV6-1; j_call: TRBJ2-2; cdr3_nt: TGTGCCAGCAGTGAAGCTTGGGGCGCAGACACCGGGGAGCTGTTTTTT; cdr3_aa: CASSEAWGADTGELFF
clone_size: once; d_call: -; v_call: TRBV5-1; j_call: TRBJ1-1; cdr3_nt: TGCGCCAGCAGCCAAGGACAGAGCAGAGTTATGTACACTGAAGCTTTCTTT; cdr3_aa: CASSQGQSRVMYTEAFF
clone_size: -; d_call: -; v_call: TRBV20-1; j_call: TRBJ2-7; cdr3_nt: TGCAGTATGGCGGGTCACTACGAGCAGTACTTC; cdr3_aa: CSMAGHYEQYF
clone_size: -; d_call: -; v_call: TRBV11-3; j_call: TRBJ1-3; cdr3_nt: TGTGCCAGCAGCTTAGGAGGTTCTGGAAACACCATATATTTT; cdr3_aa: CASSLGGSGNTIYF
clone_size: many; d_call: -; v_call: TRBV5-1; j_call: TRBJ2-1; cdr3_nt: TGCGCCAGCAGCCTAACTAATGAGCAGTTCTTC; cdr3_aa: CASSLTNEQFF
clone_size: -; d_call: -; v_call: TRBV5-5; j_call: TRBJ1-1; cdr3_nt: TGTGCCAGCGGCCTCCATTCAGTGAACACTGAAGCTTTCTTT; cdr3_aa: CASGLHSVNTEAFF
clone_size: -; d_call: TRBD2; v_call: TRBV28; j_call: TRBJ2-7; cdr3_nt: TGTGCCAGCTCGACTAGCGGGGGCGAAGATGTTGCCGAGCAGTACTTC; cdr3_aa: CASSTSGGEDVAEQYF
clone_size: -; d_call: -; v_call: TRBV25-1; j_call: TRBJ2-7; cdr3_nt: TGTGCCAGCTCGGGGTACTACGAGCAGTACTTC; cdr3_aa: CASSGYYEQYF
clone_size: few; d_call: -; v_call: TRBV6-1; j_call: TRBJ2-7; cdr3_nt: TGTGCCAGCAGTGAAGCGCAGAACGAGCAGTACTTC; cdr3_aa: CASSEAQNEQYF
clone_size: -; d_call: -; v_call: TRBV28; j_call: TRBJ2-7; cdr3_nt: TGTGCCAGCAGTTTGGCCAGGGTACCCTACGAGCAGTACTTC; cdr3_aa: CASSLARVPYEQYF
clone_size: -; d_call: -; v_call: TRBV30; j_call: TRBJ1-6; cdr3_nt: TGTGCCTGGAGTGTTACCCTTTTCACGGGATCACCCCTCCACTTT; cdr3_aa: CAWSVTLFTGSPLHF
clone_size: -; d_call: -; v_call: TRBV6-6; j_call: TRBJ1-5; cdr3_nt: TGTGCCAGCAGTTTATCAGGGCCCTGGCAGCCCCAGCATTTT; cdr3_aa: CASSLSGPWQPQHF
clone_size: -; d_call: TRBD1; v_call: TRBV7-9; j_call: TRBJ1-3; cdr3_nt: TGTGCCAGCAGCCCACACGCGCCAGGGGGTAACACCATATATTTT; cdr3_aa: CASSPHAPGGNTIYF
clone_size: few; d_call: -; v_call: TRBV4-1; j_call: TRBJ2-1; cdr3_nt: TGCGCCAGCAGCCATGACTTTGAGCAGTTCTTC; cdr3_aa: CASSHDFEQFF
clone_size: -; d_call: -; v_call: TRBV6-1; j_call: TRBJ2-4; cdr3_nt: TGTGCCAGCAGTGAAGATCGAGGTCTAGCTGAAGGCAAAAACATTCAGTACTTC; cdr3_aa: CASSEDRGLAEGKNIQYF
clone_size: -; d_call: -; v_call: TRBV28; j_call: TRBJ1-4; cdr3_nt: TGTGCCAGCATGGGCCAGGGTTTTGAAAAACTGTTTTTT; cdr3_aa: CASMGQGFEKLFF
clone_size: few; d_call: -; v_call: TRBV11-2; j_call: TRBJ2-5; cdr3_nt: TGTGCCAGCAGCTTAGGGGTCGGTCAGGGGGAGACCCAGTACTTC; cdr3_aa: CASSLGVGQGETQYF
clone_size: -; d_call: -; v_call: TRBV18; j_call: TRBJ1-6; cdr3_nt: TGTGCCAGCTCAGCCAGGGTGGGAGGTTCGGATTCACCCCTCCACTTT; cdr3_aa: CASSARVGGSDSPLHF
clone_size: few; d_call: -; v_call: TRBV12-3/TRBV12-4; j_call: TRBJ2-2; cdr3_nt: TGTGCCAGCAGGGGACAGAACACCGGGGAGCTGTTTTTT; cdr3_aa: CASRGQNTGELFF
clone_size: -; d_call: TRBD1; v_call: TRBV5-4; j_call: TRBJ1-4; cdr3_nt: TGTGCCAGCAGCCCGACGACAGGGGTTGTAGAAAAACTGTTTTTT; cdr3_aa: CASSPTTGVVEKLFF
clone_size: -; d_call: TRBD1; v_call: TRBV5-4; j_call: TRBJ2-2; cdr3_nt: TGTGCCAGCAGACCCGGGACAGCGAACACCGGGGAGCTGTTTTTT; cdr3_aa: CASRPGTANTGELFF
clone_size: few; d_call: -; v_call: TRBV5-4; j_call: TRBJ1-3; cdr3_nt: TGTGCCAGCAGCTTGGGAGGCATGTCCTCTGGAAACACCATATATTTT; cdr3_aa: CASSLGGMSSGNTIYF
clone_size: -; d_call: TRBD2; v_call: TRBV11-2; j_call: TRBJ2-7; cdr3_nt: TGTGCCAGCAGGCAGGCGGGGCGGGAGTACGAGCAGTACTTC; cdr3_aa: CASRQAGREYEQYF
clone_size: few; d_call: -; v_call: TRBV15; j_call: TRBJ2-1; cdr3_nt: TGTGCCACCAGCAGGGGATCCAGCGGCCCCTTTTACAATGAGCAGTTCTTC; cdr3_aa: CATSRGSSGPFYNEQFF
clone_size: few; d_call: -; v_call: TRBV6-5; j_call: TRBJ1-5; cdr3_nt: TGTGCCAGCAGCCACGCCCAGAATCAGCCCCAGCATTTT; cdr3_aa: CASSHAQNQPQHF
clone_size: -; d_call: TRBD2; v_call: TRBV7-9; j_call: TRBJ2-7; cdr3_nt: TGTGCCAGCGGGAGGGCCTACGAGCAGTACTTC; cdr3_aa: CASGRAYEQYF
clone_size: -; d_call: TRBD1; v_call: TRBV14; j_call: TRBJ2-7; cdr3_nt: TGTGCCAGCAGCCAGGGGACAGCCCTCTCCTACGAGCAGTACTTC; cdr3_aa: CASSQGTALSYEQYF
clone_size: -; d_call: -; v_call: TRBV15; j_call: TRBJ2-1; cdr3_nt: TGTGCCACCAGCAGAGATAATGGTCCGCGTGAGCAGTTCTTC; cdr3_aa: CATSRDNGPREQFF
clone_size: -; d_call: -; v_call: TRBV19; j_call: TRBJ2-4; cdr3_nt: TGTGCCAGTAGTGGCAGGGGACAAATTCAGTACTTC; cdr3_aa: CASSGRGQIQYF